This record covers a single TCR beta chain. Its target antigen remains unknown. There are no base qualities to consult, and no much larger clone falls within one base. TCR CDR3 regions were amplified from genomic DNA by multiplex PCR using the deep immunoSEQ assay. Extracted genomic DNA from each cell subset was distributed evenly across all wells of several immunoSEQ 96-well plates, and each plate was treated as a replicate. For sorted subsets, about 200 ng genomic DNA, equal to tens of thousands of T cell genomes, was loaded into each replicate PCR. The purified libraries were quantified using a Qubit 3.0 fluorometer, sized with a Bioanalyzer 2100, and then quantified again using the KAPA Library Quantification kit. Each immunoSEQ 96-well plate was sequenced on its own single-read 150-cycle Illumina NextSeq 550 flow cell. Under the source paper's analysis protocol: The immunoSEQ output contained only junctional sequences without quality scores, so filtering could not match that applied to full-length reads. To assign V/J genes and CDR3, sequences were annotated against IMGT germline references using PyIR, a Python wrapper for IgBLAST v1.9. Reads were removed for weak V/J assignments (E-value above 1e-6), missing CDR3, stop codons, out-of-frame junctions, or ambiguous translated residues. V3J clonotypes were defined as sequences sharing an identical inferred V gene, J gene, and CDR3 amino acid sequence. To compute the percentage overlap between repertoires, the number of shared unique clonotypes was divided by the size of the smaller repertoire. Three approaches were used to assess repertoire richness: RTK rarefaction, the Chao1 estimator, and Recon v2.1 estimates of unobserved clonotypes. Generation probabilities were computed with OLGA for all TCRbeta clonotypes obtained by the gDNA method from several donors. TCRdb limited this immuneACCESS table to in-frame rearrangements with V and J called. A share of clones is missing; checked studies link under half to unresolved V genes, and the rest is unexplained. V and J calls and clone size come straight from that table; D and trimming were deduced from the DNA. The sample table holds roughly 2,500,000 clones, of which 80% to 95% were seen once. In total, the top ten clones hold about 0.34% of the sample.

The sample is drawn from a study of shared clonotypes between healthy human individuals (TCRdb year 2020). For context, the study as a whole: A couple of women and three men aged 18 to 49 years were included in the cohort. For each donor, CD4 naive and CD4 memory were each given three plates, CD8 naive was given two plates, and CD8 memory was given one plate. Leukapheresis yielded between about 0.9 and 10 billion PBMCs per donor. To estimate repertoire size and how much clonotypes are shared between individuals, the study performed deep sequencing of blood TCR repertoires from about five healthy adults. Different laboratories and diverse techniques were used to prepare libraries and sequence TCR repertoires, to increase sequencing depth and limit assay-specific biases.

Study-wide conclusions, independent of this receptor: Pairwise subsampling indicated that sequencing depth was expected to affect the degree of clonotype sharing among donors. Higher generation probabilities were observed for clonotypes shared by all four sorted-subset donors than for non-shared clonotypes. Sampling was limited to blood, and TCR repertoires in tissue likely differ from TCR repertoires in blood. Even with the large sequencing depth, rarefaction of the sorted-subset datasets indicated that sequencing was incomplete. Larger estimated clonotype richness was generally found for naive subsets than for memory subsets. The genetic and exposure-history diversity represented was limited by the small number of donors. Across several donors, 5% to 6% of naive CD4, roughly 3.5% of naive CD8, roughly 2.3% of memory CD4, and roughly 0.41% of memory CD8 clonotypes were shared.

Healthy HIV-negative adults with no recently reported acute infections or vaccinations were included as donors. Only Caucasian adults living in Nashville, Tennessee, USA were represented among the donors. CD4+ T cells were enriched by magnetic negative selection; naive cells were then positively selected on CD45RA, and the negative fraction formed the memory subset. Blood was collected by leukapheresis, and PBMCs were isolated by Ficoll-Histopaque density gradient centrifugation and then cryopreserved in liquid nitrogen vapor phase. Analytical flow cytometry was used to check the purity and quantity of every magnetically sorted T cell population. From each sorted fraction, genomic DNA was isolated and quantified by UV absorbance on a Nanodrop 2000c. Here V drops 4 bases and J drops 10 bases, and the junction holds 10 bases not matched to any gene. The CDR1 and CDR2 encoded by the germline V gene are SGHAT and FQNNGV. The CDR3 starts with the cysteine, ends with the phenylalanine, and has 14 residues. The entry retains the CDR3 DNA only, 42 bases that are in frame from base 1.

The V and J genes are TRBV11-2 and TRBJ2-1; 7 nucleotides in the junction match TRBD2. The sequence came from a man aged 18 to 35 in good health. Some clones in this sample may be carry-over from other donors' samples. The sample consisted of naive CD4+ T cells from PBMCs. Per the publication, the cell subset or site label means: CD45RA+ positively selected. In nucleotides, the sequence is TGTGCCAGCAGCTGGCCGGCGGGGGACGGAGAGCAGTTCTTC. Translated, it reads CASSWPAGDGEQFF.